This TCR beta chain came from a study of identifying expanded T cells in peripheral blood. Assay: immunoSEQ multiplex PCR; the TCRdb copy retains only in-frame clones and omits some. The table records approximately 90,000 clones, approximately 86% of them present only once. Germline lookup yields CDR1 MGHRA and CDR2 YSYEKL. This CDR3 has 14 amino acids. Trimming took off 1 base at V and 8 bases at J, with 14 bases between the two ends. This clone was detected a few times. Input material: blood. The chain links TRBV4-1 to TRBJ1-2, with D unclear. The sequence was collected from a person aged 18 to 70 in good health. The CDR3 DNA sequence: TGCGCCAGCAGCCAAGCGGCAGGAGTTGTCGGCTACACCTTC. This sequence encodes CASSQAAGVVGYTF.